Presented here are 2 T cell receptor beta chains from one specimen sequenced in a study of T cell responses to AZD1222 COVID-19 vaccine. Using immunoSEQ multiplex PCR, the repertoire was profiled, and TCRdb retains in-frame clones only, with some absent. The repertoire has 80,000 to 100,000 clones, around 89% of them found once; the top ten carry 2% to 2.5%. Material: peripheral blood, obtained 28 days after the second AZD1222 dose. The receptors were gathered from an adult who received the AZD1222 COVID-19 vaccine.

Here the CDR3 reads CASSYAGVREQFF. CDR3 nucleotides: TGTGCCAGCAGTTACGCAGGGGTCCGGGAGCAGTTCTTC. This chain joins TRBV6-2 or TRBV6-3 and TRBJ2-1; D may be TRBD1 (6 bases). Germline CDR1 MNHEY, CDR2 SVGEGT. The CDR3 contains 13 residues. Trimming removed 2 bases from V and 10 bases from J, with 12 bases in between.

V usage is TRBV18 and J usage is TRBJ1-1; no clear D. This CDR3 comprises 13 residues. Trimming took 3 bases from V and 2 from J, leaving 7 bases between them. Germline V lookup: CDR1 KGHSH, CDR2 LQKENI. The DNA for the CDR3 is TGTGCCAGCTCACCTCAAAGTAACACTGAAGCTTTCTTT. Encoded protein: CASSPQSNTEAFF.